This T cell receptor beta chain is drawn from a study of T cells in Graves' hyperthyroidism and ophthalmopathy. About the research overall: Peripheral blood sampling occurred at initial diagnosis, before any treatment. Findings of the study overall: A model built on 13 V-J features separated ophthalmopathy from stable hyperthyroidism.

This clonotype appeared many times. The antigen is undetermined. The investigators amplified TCR beta CDR3 regions from RNA transcripts. HTBI primers were employed in a first-round RT-PCR of the TCR CDR3. TCRdb itself ran the multiplex PCR reads through MiXCR, one entry per CDR3 protein. The sample has about 420,000 distinct CDR3 sequences; around 16% are singletons. The study enrolled patients aged 18 to 65 with newly diagnosed hyperthyroidism of under 2 months' duration. The diagnoses drew upon clinical symptoms, serum thyroxine and TRAb, thyroid ultrasound and orbital computed tomography. The sequence came from a woman aged 18-29 years with Graves' hyperthyroidism. Input material: blood.

The CDR3 protein is CASSLGDRGYQETQYF. CDR3 nucleotides: TGCGCCAGCAGCTTGGGGGACAGGGGGTACCAAGAGACCCAGTACTTC. The gene calls are TRBV5-1 and TRBJ2-5; 11 bases line up with TRBD1. The germline gives CDR1 SGHRS, CDR2 YFSETQ. The V segment lost 0 bases and the J segment 0 bases; nucleotides outside the gene matches: 1. The CDR3 consists of 16 residues.